This TCR beta chain was sequenced in a study of cytomegalovirus exposure and HLA in healthy donors (dated by TCRdb to the late 2010s). Background for the entire study: An earlier analysis of fewer than 750 of the donors reported around 280 Gb of sequence data and about 120 million unique TCR beta sequences obtained from approximately 180 million T cells. Roughly 310 gigabases of sequencing data and 78 million or so unique TCR sequences were included in an early release covering several hundred HLA-typed donors. Of the roughly 410 genotyped donors, less than 85% were placed in the genetic ancestry cluster associated with self-reported Caucasian donors. The aim of the study was to test whether cataloging public T cell receptors could identify signatures of past pathogen exposure. The study used immunosequencing to profile the T cell repertoires of some 600 subjects and linked those repertoires to cytomegalovirus serostatus. In addition to the first cohort of 666 subjects, a separate validation cohort of approximately 130 different subjects was used. To predict cytomegalovirus infection status, the study combined high-throughput TCR immunosequencing, statistical association of individual TCRs with disease status, and machine learning. In a later analysis, previously published TCR beta repertoires from about 670 donors were re-analyzed and high-resolution HLA genotyping was added so that TCR occurrence patterns could be studied. Rather than drawing on any new phenotypic data, the later analysis identified candidate immune exposures from TCR beta sequences and the way those sequences occurred across donors. In an earlier analysis of roughly 580 of the donors, high-throughput TCR beta sequencing was used to judge whether each TCR beta V gene segment behaved as functional or pseudogenic. Donor age, sex, ethnicity and CMV serostatus were compiled alongside the repertoire data. A later genetic analysis took genome-wide SNP genotypes for about three fifths of the roughly 700 donors and used that subset as a discovery cohort. All discovery cohort repertoires had been generated on a single sequencing platform. Both class I and class II loci were covered by HLA typing, at four-digit resolution. Typing coverage varied by locus: about 629-630 donors for A, B, C, DRB1 and DQB1; roughly 510 for DQA1; more than 600 for DPA1; approximately 450 for DPB1. Because of strong linkage in the cohort, a few DR-DQ haplotypes were treated as single units for association and clustering. On average, roughly 240,000 unique TCR beta nucleotide sequences were sequenced per donor among 398 genotyped donors of the cohort, with roughly 18% of those sequences being non-productive. What the research found in general, with its limitations: Because counts were too low, around 18 rarely observed V segments, including chromosome 9 orphons, were left out of the earlier analysis of some 600 of the donors. According to a later genetic analysis, donors in an Asian-associated ancestry cluster had fewer N-insertions in productive TCRs than the approximately 670-donor mean. Because HLA typing was missing for some donors at each locus, association tests included only the typed subset. Assigning TCR associations to individual alleles was difficult when HLA alleles, especially DR and DQ, strongly co-occurred. An earlier analysis of around 500 of the donors showed that most TCR beta V segments appeared in productive rearrangements either about 87% or about 30% of the time, which broadly matched IMGT annotations. V-gene and J-gene trimming of TCR beta chains was associated with a missense DCLRE1C variant in a later genetic analysis, and the association was replicated in an independent cohort. Three of the identified cytomegalovirus-associated TCR beta chains were confirmed in vitro to be specific for cytomegalovirus antigens. In the study, some 160 TCR beta chains were listed as associated with cytomegalovirus. The only immune exposure information available for the cohort was CMV serostatus. Presence/absence analyses assumed roughly uniform sequencing depth across donors, an assumption that may not hold. A cluster of highly shared sequence variants was judged likely to be a technical artifact of the sequencing pipeline. At a false discovery rate of 0.05, a later analysis linked 16,000 or so TCR beta sequences to specific HLA alleles. In a later analysis, several top co-occurrence clusters were reported to appear linked to parvovirus B19, influenza, CMV and Epstein-Barr virus. Most TCR sequences were seen in very few donors, while some public TCRs were found in many individuals. Linkage disequilibrium might explain the correlated functional status among segregating V segments, but an unknown experimental factor could not be ruled out. According to a later analysis, TCR association rates differed among HLA loci, with DRB1 alleles showing the most associated TCRs and HLA-C alleles showing the fewest. A later analysis found that HLA-associated TCR beta chains were more clonally expanded and had lower generation probabilities than equally common non-associated chains. The authors suggested that the approach could potentially be generalized to other disease states and immunological phenotypes. A further reported finding was that TCR beta sequences accurately predicted the HLA-A and HLA-B alleles for most subjects in the first cohort. Most CMV-associated TCR beta chains appeared to be HLA-restricted in a later analysis, and the HLA associations seemed to be driven largely by CMV exposure. In both the original and validation cohorts, the classifier was reported to diagnose cytomegalovirus status with high specificity and sensitivity. Only TCR beta chains were sequenced in this cohort, and the absence of alpha or paired-chain data limited detectable features.

The cohort was made up of 500 to 850 healthy bone marrow donors. Cohort members were all nominally healthy when sampled, although unrecorded immune exposures were likely present. The donor tested CMV seropositive and was one of the 289 seropositive cohort members. A peripheral blood sample was provided by each donor, and peripheral blood mononuclear cells were used for TCR beta sequencing. The Qiagen DNeasy Blood Extraction Kit was used to extract genomic DNA from the blood cell samples. As concerns this clone: Which antigen it targets is not known. Per-nucleotide qualities are absent, and no much larger clonotype sits a single base away.

The library was generated by the immunoSEQ multiplex PCR assay. For the multiplex PCR, a mixture combining 60 forward primers for TCR Vbeta segments and 13 reverse primers for TCR Jbeta segments was used. Amplification of the CDR3 region of rearranged TCR beta genes was performed with a multiplex PCR assay on genomic DNA. On the Illumina HiSeq System, the amplified TCR beta libraries were sequenced as 87-base-pair reads. Regarding the original processing steps: Across the 700 or so repertoires, a later analysis counted 80 million or so unique TCR beta chains, 9 million to 14 million of which were shared by at least two donors. A nearest-neighbor algorithm error-corrected the raw reads and collapsed the reads into unique sequences, merging closely related sequences to remove PCR and sequencing errors. V, D and J gene segments were assigned by aligning CDR3 sequences to IMGT reference sequences. For a sequence to be retained, a match of at least six nucleotides was required to both a V gene segment and a J gene segment. Rearrangements were classified as productive when the CDR3 lacked stop codons and remained in frame with V and J, and all other rearrangements were classified as non-productive. Following IMGT convention, CDR3 was defined as the stretch from the second conserved V-encoded cysteine up to the conserved J-encoded phenylalanine. The earlier analysis of approximately 500 of the donors excluded sequences that lacked an unambiguous match to a single V gene segment. An earlier analysis of several hundred of the donors classified V segments as functional when productive rearrangements were above 56.7% and as segregating when the standard deviation between donors was above 5%. A statistical classification framework was developed to diagnose cytomegalovirus status using the catalog of TCR beta chain sequences. In a later analysis, TCR nucleotide sequences were compared against IMGT/GENE-DB human TR gene sequences so that V and J genes could be assigned. The TCRdist pipeline was used in a later analysis to assign CDR3 sequences and most-parsimonious VDJ recombination scenarios. In a later analysis, each TCR beta chain was defined by its CDR3 amino acid sequence together with its V-gene family, and reads without a unique V-gene family were excluded. As a way to deal with suspected cross-contamination and a sequencing artifact, a later analysis dropped 640 or so nucleotide sequences that were highly shared and had low generation probability. For each public chain, a later analysis derived a clonal expansion index from normalized ranks of inferred template counts within each repertoire. In a later analysis, generation probabilities were computed with a VDJ recombination model fitted to out-of-frame rearrangements, and the resulting probabilities were checked against IGoR. Hypergeometric tests were used in a later analysis to score TCR-TCR, TCR-HLA and TCR-CMV co-occurrence, with a repertoire-size bias correction applied to the TCR pairs. A later analysis estimated false discovery rates by permuting HLA or CMV assignments 20 times. In a later analysis, co-occurring TCRs were grouped using DBSCAN, and TCRdist sequence similarity was added for clustering within HLA-allele-positive subsets. For co-occurrence clustering, repertoires with fewer than 30,000 or more than 120,000 public chains were excluded, along with four or five repertoires with anomalous nucleotide sharing. TCRdb limited this immuneACCESS table to in-frame rearrangements with V and J called. A share of clones is missing; checked studies link under half to unresolved V genes, and the rest is unexplained. The V and J calls and clone size are taken from that table; D and trimming were inferred from the DNA. For this sample there are approximately 160,000 clones; around 83% appear just once. The leading ten clones occupy about 4% of the sample.

The sequenced sample was PBMCs. The TCR was taken from a man aged 50-60 years in good health and CMV-seropositive.

The DNA sequence reads TGTGCCAGCAGCAAAGGACAGGGGACCTACAATGAGCAGTTCTTC. This is translated as CASSKGQGTYNEQFF. This sequence uses TRBV4-2 and TRBJ2-1, and 9 bases in between align with TRBD1. The CDR3 measures 15 amino acids from cysteine to phenylalanine. Only the CDR3 DNA stays, 45 bases, in frame from base 1. The junction shows trimming of 5 bases on V and 2 bases on J, and the gene matches do not reach 4 bases of it. As encoded in the germline V gene, CDR1 is LGHNA while CDR2 is YNFKEQ.